This T cell receptor (beta chain) appears in the sequencing data of a study of breast tumors, draining lymph nodes, adjacent tissues. Study results and limitations: Tumor and nontumor repertoires were significantly more similar in luminal-like than in basal-like breast cancer. Tumors had less TCR diversity than lymph nodes, more than nontumor tissue. That most tumor T cells come from lymph nodes remained unproven. The data were judged consistent with most tumor T cells coming from lymph node and expanding in tumor.

MiXCR, run by TCRdb on the multiplex PCR reads, gives a single entry per CDR3 protein. The sample carries tens of thousands of distinct CDR3 sequences, 25% to 40% recorded once. Germline CDR1 reads DFQATT; CDR2 reads SNEGSKA (reference sequence). The ends were cut back, 6 bases at V and 0 bases at J, with 17 bases in the middle. This CDR3 contains 15 residues. This clonotype has at least ten counts. Its antigen is unknown. Sequencing was carried out using breast tumor tissue. V gene TRBV20-1 combines with J gene TRBJ2-5; D is perhaps TRBD2 (5 bases). The TCR originated in a female donor with breast cancer. Some clones in this sample may be carry-over from other donors' samples. CDR3 coding DNA: TGCAGTGCGGCACCACCTTTTAGCGACCAAGAGACCCAGTACTTC. Translating it yields CSAAPPFSDQETQYF.